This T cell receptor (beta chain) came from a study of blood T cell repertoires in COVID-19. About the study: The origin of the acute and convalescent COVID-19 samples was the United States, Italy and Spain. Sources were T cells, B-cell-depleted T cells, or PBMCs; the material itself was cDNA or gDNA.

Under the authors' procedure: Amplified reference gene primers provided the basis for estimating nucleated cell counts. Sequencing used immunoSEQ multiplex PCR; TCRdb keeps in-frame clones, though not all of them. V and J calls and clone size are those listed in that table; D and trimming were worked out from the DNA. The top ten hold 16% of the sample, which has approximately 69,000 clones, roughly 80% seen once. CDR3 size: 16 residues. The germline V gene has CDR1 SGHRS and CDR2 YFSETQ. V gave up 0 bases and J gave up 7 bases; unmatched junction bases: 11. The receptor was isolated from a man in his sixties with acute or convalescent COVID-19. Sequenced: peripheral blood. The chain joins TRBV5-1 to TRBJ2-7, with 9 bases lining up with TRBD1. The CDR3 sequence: CASSLDPGQGVYEQYF. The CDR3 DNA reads TGCGCCAGCAGCTTGGACCCGGGACAGGGTGTATATGAGCAGTACTTC.